These 27 T cell receptor beta chains were all obtained from the same sample, sequenced in a study of T-cell reconstitution after alpha-beta-depleted transplantation in children listed by TCRdb under 2016. Read against the paper, the sample's treatment or condition label means: allogeneic hematopoietic cell transplantation with graft depleted of TCRalphabeta T cells and CD19 B cells. Receptor amplification or capture employed PCR. Data came from an Illumina HiSeq 2500. TCR libraries were prepared with molecular barcoding, using unique molecular identifiers to normalize TCRbeta repertoire quantification. Through fastp at Q25 and MiXCR, TCRdb rebuilt clones from the public reads, retaining in-frame beta chains. Each CDR3 protein gets just one entry, which takes the most common genes and DNA from the rows behind it. The sample contains fewer than 250,000 distinct CDR3 sequences, about 15% of them found a single time. About 41% of the sample is in the top ten clones.

This specimen consisted of PBMCs, mostly from graft donor cells, obtained 360 days after TCRalphabeta/CD19-depleted stem cell transplant. The receptor source for this set is a male patient aged 2 to 9 who had a stem cell transplant for acute lymphoblastic leukemia, so the T cells may come from the graft donor.

This clonotype turned up a few times. V and J are TRBV27 and TRBJ2-1, with a possible D match to TRBD1 (7 bases). This CDR3 contains 14 residues. In germline, CDR1 is MNHEY, CDR2 SMNVEV (reference sequence). Trimming left V 3 bases short and J 10 bases short, with 16 bases between. CDR3 DNA sequence: TGTGCCAGCAGTTTCAGGGGGGATTACATAGAGCAGTTCTTC. Translating gives CASSFRGDYIEQFF.

V and J are TRBV11-3 and TRBJ2-3; D remains unclear. The ends were cut back, 1 base at V and 4 bases at J, with 6 bases in the middle. This CDR3 is built from 13 residues. Germline CDR1 SGHNT, CDR2 YENEEA. The CDR3 DNA is TGTGCCAGCAGCTTAGCGGTGCCAGATACGCAGTATTTT. Amino acids: CASSLAVPDTQYF.

The table lists this clonotype with a few counts. The genes are TRBV5-1 and TRBJ2-2, with D unresolved. The germline V gene encodes CDR1 SGHRS and CDR2 YFSETQ. The CDR3 is made up of 15 amino acids. Trimming shortened V by 0 bases and J by 0 bases, and 6 bases separated the two germline ends. In DNA form, the CDR3 reads TGCGCCAGCAGCTTGGACACCGCGAACACCGGGGAGCTGTTTTTT. This sequence encodes CASSLDTANTGELFF.

This clonotype occurred a few times. The chain has TRBV20-1 and TRBJ1-5; D gene ambiguous. Germline V CDR1 and CDR2: DFQATT, SNEGSKA (reference sequence). The length of the CDR3 is 15 residues. Trimming took 5 bases from V and 7 from J, leaving 21 bases between them. The chain's CDR3 is CSALDGRYPGQPQHF. CDR3 coding DNA: TGCAGTGCTCTAGACGGCAGATACCCGGGGCAGCCCCAGCATTTT.

The chain recombines TRBV12-3 or TRBV12-4 with TRBJ2-2; D is unclear. Between the trimmed V and J ends, which lost 6 bases and 3 bases, there was a span of 14 bases. This CDR3 has 15 amino acids. As DNA, the CDR3 is TGTGCCAGCAGAACCTGGAACGCCGACACCGGGGAGCTGTTTTTT. Amino acid sequence: CASRTWNADTGELFF.

The chain couples TRBV20-1 to TRBJ2-7; 10 nucleotides match TRBD2. Germline loops: CDR1 DFQATT, CDR2 SNEGSKA (reference sequence). The CDR3 consists of 15 residues. J gave up 2 bases and V 4 bases, and 8 bases lay outside the gene matches. The CDR3 reads CSAIGVLAGPYEQYF. The CDR3 DNA reads TGCAGTGCTATTGGAGTACTAGCGGGGCCCTACGAGCAGTACTTC.

The rearrangement links TRBV18 to TRBJ1-1; a possible D gene is TRBD1 (6 bases). V was cut by 4 bases and J by 5 bases, with 11 bases left in between. This CDR3 region has 13 residues. The V gene's germline CDR1 is KGHSH and CDR2 LQKENI. The CDR3 reads CASSQGVWTEAFF. In DNA form, the CDR3 reads TGTGCCAGCTCACAGGGGGTGTGGACTGAAGCTTTCTTT. Full variable domain (missing parts from reference TRBV18 and TRBJ1-1): NAGVMQNPRHLVRRRGQEARLRCSPMKGHSHVYWYRQLPEEGLKFMVYLQKENIIDESGMPKERFSAEFPKEGPSILRIQQVVRGDSAAYFCASSQGVWTEAFFGQGTRLTVV.

This chain links TRBV20-1 with TRBJ2-6; TRBD2 is a possible D gene (5 bases). The CDR3 loop spans 14 amino acids. Germline V lookup: CDR1 DFQATT, CDR2 SNEGSKA (reference sequence). V was trimmed by 6 bases and J by 3 bases, leaving 12 bases between them. The CDR3 bases are TGCAGTGCCGAGGGAGTTTTTGGGGCCAACGTCCTGACTTTC. Translating it yields CSAEGVFGANVLTF.

The V gene is TRBV11-2, the J gene TRBJ2-7; 7 bases align to TRBD1. The V gene end was trimmed by 5 bases and the J gene end by 6 bases; junction bases not matched to a gene: 7. Germline CDR1 is SGHAT and CDR2 is FQNNGV. CDR3 length: 13 amino acids. Here the CDR3 reads CASSIRQGGEQYF. DNA of the CDR3: TGTGCCAGCAGCATTAGACAGGGTGGCGAGCAGTACTTC. The full variable domain, rest sourced from reference TRBV11-2 and TRBJ2-7, is EAGVAQSPRYKIIEKRQSVAFWCNPISGHATLYWYQQILGQGPKLLIQFQNNGVVDDSQLPKDRFSAERLKGVDSTLKIQPAKLEDSAVYLCASSIRQGGEQYFGPGTRLTVT.

This clonotype was observed a few times. The genes are TRBV13 and TRBJ2-1; D not certain. V shed 5 bases and J shed 6 bases, with 11 bases lying between them. This CDR3 contains 13 residues. Germline CDR1 reads PRHDT; CDR2 reads FYEKMQ (reference sequence). CDR3 DNA sequence: TGTGCCAGCAGCCCAACTTGGGGCAATGAGCAGTTCTTC. This translates into CASSPTWGNEQFF.

This CDR3 is CASSLVGGQGQPQHF. In DNA, the CDR3 is TGTGCCAGCAGCTTAGTCGGGGGGCAAGGTCAGCCCCAGCATTTT. J is TRBJ1-5 and V is TRBV7-2; D is perhaps TRBD1 (6 bases). In germline, CDR1 is SGHTA, CDR2 FQGNSA. This CDR3 has 15 residues. The germline V and J ends were trimmed by 1 base and 6 bases, with 13 bases remaining between them.

The V call is TRBV6-2 or TRBV6-3, the J call TRBJ1-1; possible D gene TRBD1, 5 bases. V lost 8 bases and J 5 bases, leaving 18 bases between the germline ends. CDR3 length: 14 amino acids. The germline gives CDR1 MNHEY, CDR2 SVGEGT. This chain's CDR3 is CASLVEGRRTEAFF. The CDR3 DNA is TGTGCCAGCCTGGTGGAGGGGCGGCGGACTGAAGCTTTCTTT.

In its sample, this clonotype was seen a few times. The chain is built from TRBV30 and TRBJ1-1; D unclear. This CDR3 comprises 11 residues. Germline assignment: CDR1 GTSNPN and CDR2 SVGIG (reference sequence). Between the trimmed V and J ends, which lost 2 bases and 5 bases, there was a span of 6 bases. The DNA for the CDR3 is TGTGCCTGGAGTCCCCTTACTGAAGCTTTCTTT. As protein: CAWSPLTEAFF. Using reference TRBV30 and TRBJ1-1 for the parts outside the CDR3, the full variable domain is SQTIHQWPATLVQPVGSPLSLECTVEGTSNPNLYWYRQAAGRGLQLLFYSVGIGQISSEVPQNLSASRPQDRQFILSSKKLLLSDSGFYLCAWSPLTEAFFGQGTRLTVV.

The rearrangement joins TRBV5-1 to TRBJ1-3; D call uncertain. Germline V gene lookup returns CDR1 SGHRS and CDR2 YFSETQ. This CDR3 region has 14 residues. Trimming took 1 base from V and 4 from J, leaving 9 bases between them. The CDR3 DNA follows: TGCGCCAGCAGCTTGTCGGAGGCCGGAAACACCATATATTTT. Protein: CASSLSEAGNTIYF.

This clonotype has ten or more counts. This chain uses TRBV7-9 with TRBJ2-1; D unresolved. Germline CDR1 is SEHNR and CDR2 is FQNEAQ (reference sequence). The CDR3 runs to 17 residues. Trimming took 0 bases from V and 0 from J, leaving 12 bases between them. The CDR3 loop reads CASSLASALSSYNEQFF. Written as DNA, the CDR3 is TGTGCCAGCAGCTTAGCGTCAGCTTTGAGCTCCTACAATGAGCAGTTCTTC.

The chain couples TRBV10-3 to TRBJ1-1; D unclear. The CDR3 totals 13 residues. V shed 5 bases and J shed 6 bases, with 13 bases lying between them. Germline assignment: CDR1 ENHRY and CDR2 SYGVKD. CDR3 nucleotides: TGTGCCATCAGTCCCCGTGACCCACCTGAAGCTTTCTTT. This encodes CAISPRDPPEAFF.

As to this clonotype: At one of its ends the junction is not consistent with the germline gene, which may arise from a read error. This sequence joins TRBV5-1 and TRBJ2-1, with 8 positions matching TRBD2. Germline V CDR1 and CDR2: SGHRS, YFSETQ. This CDR3 has 11 residues. The CDR3 protein is CASSSSGGPNF. The CDR3, as DNA: TGCGCCAGCAGCTCAAGCGGGGGCCCCAACTTC.

This clonotype was detected many times. The rearrangement links TRBV5-6 to TRBJ2-3, with 7 positions matching TRBD2. Germline CDR1 SGHDT, CDR2 YYEEEE. The CDR3 is made up of 16 amino acids. V shed 0 bases, J shed 0 bases, and the junction held 4 bases outside the gene matches. The CDR3 nucleotides are TGTGCCAGCAGCTTGGAACTAGCGACAAGCACAGATACGCAGTATTTT. It specifies CASSLELATSTDTQYF.

This sequence joins TRBV14 and TRBJ2-7; no reliable D call. CDR3 size: 12 residues. V was shortened by 5 bases and J by 3 bases, with 8 bases between the two germline ends. Germline V gene sequence: CDR1 SGHDN, CDR2 FVKESK. For the CDR3, the DNA is TGTGCCAGCAGCGCGACACGCTACGAGCAGTACTTC. As protein: CASSATRYEQYF.

The sample holds many counts of this clonotype. The chain combines TRBV5-5 with TRBJ2-2; TRBD1 is a possible D gene (6 bases). The germline gives CDR1 SGHKS, CDR2 YYEKEE (reference sequence). The CDR3 length is 16 residues. V gave up 0 bases and J gave up 7 bases, with 16 bases separating them. The CDR3 spells CASSLDRVFGNGELFF. The DNA of the CDR3 is TGTGCCAGCAGCTTGGACAGGGTGTTCGGGAACGGGGAGCTGTTTTTT.

This clonotype was found a few times. The V and J genes are TRBV12-3 or TRBV12-4 and TRBJ1-5; D is uncertain. V was pared by 1 base and J by 6 bases, with 7 bases between. The CDR3 is made up of 13 amino acids. Here the CDR3 DNA reads TGTGCCAGCAGTTTAGGGGAGCTTCAGCCCCAGCATTTT. Translation: CASSLGELQPQHF.

This rearrangement joins TRBV11-2 to TRBJ2-5; D is perhaps TRBD2 (6 bases). The length of the CDR3 is 15 residues. CDR1 is SGHAT, CDR2 FQNNGV, per germline. Trimming removed 6 bases from V and 2 bases from J, with 16 bases in between. CDR3 DNA: TGTGCCAGCAGTTCTACCGACGCGGGACAAGAGACCCAGTACTTC. Translated, it gives CASSSTDAGQETQYF.

The chain has TRBV6-1 and TRBJ2-5; TRBD2 matches at 10 bases. Germline CDR1 and CDR2: MNHNS and SASEGT. V shed 8 bases and J 3 bases; nucleotides not matched to a gene: 9. The CDR3 length is 15 residues. The CDR3 spells CASAPGLALEETQYF. The CDR3 region has the DNA TGTGCCAGCGCCCCGGGACTAGCGTTGGAAGAGACCCAGTACTTC.

The chain carries TRBV7-9 and TRBJ1-1; D is unclear. The V and J ends lost 1 base and 6 bases respectively, with 9 bases between them. CDR3 length: 13 amino acids. The germline gives CDR1 SEHNR, CDR2 FQNEAQ (reference sequence). The CDR3 coding sequence is TGTGCCAGCAGCTTAGTTGGGGAAGCTGAAGCTTTCTTT. Residues: CASSLVGEAEAFF.

This clonotype was seen a few times. The chain has TRBV5-5 and TRBJ1-1, with TRBD1 as a possible D gene (6 bases). Germline V lookup: CDR1 SGHKS, CDR2 YYEKEE (reference sequence). The length of the CDR3 is 13 residues. V was pared by 5 bases and J by 4 bases, with 12 bases between. Written as DNA, the CDR3 is TGTGCCAGCAGTTACACAGGGACCACTGAAGCTTTCTTT. Encoded protein: CASSYTGTTEAFF. Full variable domain (missing parts from reference TRBV5-5 and TRBJ1-1): DAGVTQSPTHLIKTRGQQVTLRCSPISGHKSVSWYQQVLGQGPQFIFQYYEKEERGRGNFPDRFSARQFPNYSSELNVNALLLGDSALYLCASSYTGTTEAFFGQGTRLTVV.

The rearrangement joins TRBV7-9 to TRBJ2-6, with a possible D match to TRBD1 (5 bases). The CDR3 is 17 residues long. Germline loops: CDR1 SEHNR, CDR2 FQNEAQ (reference sequence). The V gene lost 3 bases and the J gene lost 2 bases, with 14 bases spanning the gap. The CDR3 DNA follows: TGTGCCAGCAGCTTTGAGCGCAGGGTCCCTGGGGCCAACGTCCTGACTTTC. Translating gives CASSFERRVPGANVLTF.

Only a few counts were recorded for this clonotype. The V gene is TRBV6-1, the J gene TRBJ2-5; D uncertain. The V gene lost 2 bases and the J gene lost 0 bases, with 4 bases spanning the gap. This CDR3 region has 13 residues. Germline CDR1 is MNHNS and CDR2 is SASEGT. The CDR3 region is CASSEMYQETQYF. The DNA for the CDR3 is TGTGCCAGCAGTGAAATGTACCAAGAGACCCAGTACTTC.